Following are 24 T cell receptor beta chains from one sample sequenced in a study of Ad26.COV2.S vaccination and SARS-CoV-2 variants. Clones were read by immunoSEQ multiplex PCR, and TCRdb kept only the in-frame ones, dropping some. The sample comprises fewer than 100,000 clones, 82% of which are singletons, and 16% rests with the top ten. The sequenced sample was peripheral blood, obtained after recovery from COVID-19. The receptors come from a human donor who had recovered from COVID-19.

The chain employs TRBV5-1 and TRBJ1-2, with 8 nucleotides matching TRBD1. This CDR3 is 16 amino acids long. Germline CDR1 SGHRS, CDR2 YFSETQ. With 3 bases clipped from V and 6 bases from J, the junction kept 13 bases outside the gene matches. CDR3 bases: TGCGCCAGCAGCTCCATCAGGACAGGGAATCTTGATGGCTACACCTTC. Amino acids: CASSSIRTGNLDGYTF.

This sequence joins TRBV29-1 and TRBJ2-7; TRBD2 might be the D (6 bases). Germline V lookup: CDR1 SQVTM, CDR2 ANQGSEA. This CDR3 has 14 residues. Trimming removed 4 bases at V and 2 bases at J, with 15 bases between. CDR3 in amino acids: CSVANLAETYEQYF. The CDR3 bases are TGCAGCGTTGCGAACTTAGCGGAAACCTACGAGCAGTACTTC.

The chain uses TRBV5-1 and TRBJ2-6, with D hard to call. The germline gives CDR1 SGHRS, CDR2 YFSETQ. The CDR3 runs to 16 residues. Trimming left V 4 bases short and J 4 bases short, with 15 bases between. For the CDR3, the DNA is TGCGCCAGCAGCATTGTGATCCCGACAGGGGCCAACGTCCTGACTTTC. This encodes CASSIVIPTGANVLTF.

The CDR3 loop is CASSIASWGAFF. The CDR3 DNA sequence: TGTGCCAGTAGTATCGCCTCCTGGGGAGCTTTCTTT. The V gene is TRBV19, the J gene TRBJ1-1; unclear D gene. The CDR3 loop spans 12 amino acids. Germline loops: CDR1 LNHDA, CDR2 SQIVND (reference sequence). V dropped 3 bases and J dropped 10 bases, with 12 bases sitting between them.

The chain has TRBV5-5 and TRBJ2-5; a possible D gene is TRBD1 (6 bases). V was trimmed by 5 bases and J by 0 bases, leaving 11 bases between them. From germline, CDR1 is SGHKS and CDR2 YYEKEE (reference sequence). This CDR3 contains 14 residues. Here the CDR3 reads CASRRQANQETQYF. Written as DNA, the CDR3 is TGTGCCAGCAGACGACAGGCCAACCAAGAGACCCAGTACTTC.

This sequence joins TRBV7-3 and TRBJ2-3; TRBD2 matches at 11 bases. The length of the CDR3 is 15 residues. Losses at the gene ends were 1 base for V and 6 bases for J; bases not matched to a gene: 3. Germline V CDR1 and CDR2: SGHTA, FQGTGA. CDR3 sequence reads: CASSLKLAGADTQYF. The CDR3, as DNA: TGTGCCAGCAGCTTAAAACTAGCGGGAGCCGATACGCAGTATTTT.

V gene TRBV5-4 combines with J gene TRBJ2-2; the match to TRBD1 covers 7 bases. The J segment lost 6 bases and the V segment lost 4 bases, leaving 12 bases of the junction unmatched. This CDR3 is 16 amino acids long. Germline loops: CDR1 SGHNT, CDR2 YYREEE (reference sequence). The CDR3 sequence is CASSPGLDRVPGELFF. CDR3 DNA sequence: TGTGCCAGCAGCCCGGGCCTCGACAGGGTTCCCGGGGAGCTGTTTTTT.

CDR3: CASRARGLAYEQYF. As DNA, the CDR3 is TGTGCCAGCCGAGCCCGGGGACTAGCCTACGAGCAGTACTTC. The gene calls are TRBV28 and TRBJ2-7, with 8 bases fitting TRBD2. The CDR3 extends over 14 amino acids. CDR1 is MDHEN and CDR2 is SYDVKM in the germline V gene. After removal of 8 bases from V and 2 bases from J, the junction contained 8 bases not matched to a gene.

V is TRBV27 and J is TRBJ1-2; 7 bases align to TRBD1. With V trimmed by 3 bases and J by 6 bases, 10 bases remained unmatched. Germline values: CDR1 MNHEY, CDR2 SMNVEV (reference sequence). CDR3 length: 15 amino acids. CDR3 in amino acids: CASSFYSGGGDGYTF. In DNA form, the CDR3 reads TGTGCCAGCAGTTTTTACTCCGGAGGGGGCGATGGCTACACCTTC.

This clone appeared once. The chain employs TRBV5-1 and TRBJ1-2; the D gene is possibly TRBD1 (6 bases). The CDR3 consists of 15 residues. The V gene's germline CDR1 is SGHRS and CDR2 YFSETQ. V was shortened by 3 bases and J by 2 bases, with 14 bases between the two germline ends. CDR3 DNA sequence: TGCGCCAGCAGCTCGGGGGCTTCTGGAAACTATGGCTACACCTTC. Its translation is CASSSGASGNYGYTF.

V usage is TRBV28 and J usage is TRBJ2-7; 9 nucleotides match TRBD1. After removal of 5 bases from V and 0 bases from J, the junction contained 5 bases not matched to a gene. Germline V gives CDR1 MDHEN, CDR2 SYDVKM. The CDR3 spans 15 residues. Here the CDR3 DNA reads TGTGCCAGCAGTGCGTGGACAGGGGTCTCCTACGAGCAGTACTTC. Amino acid sequence: CASSAWTGVSYEQYF.

The rearrangement uses TRBV28 and TRBJ1-5; 10 bases align to TRBD1. The CDR3 consists of 15 residues. Germline V gene data show CDR1 as MDHEN and CDR2 as SYDVKM. Trimming removed 3 bases from V and 6 bases from J; junction bases left unmatched: 5. The chain's CDR3 is CASSLPGTGVQPQHF. The DNA for the CDR3 is TGTGCCAGCAGTTTGCCCGGGACAGGGGTTCAGCCCCAGCATTTT.

V and J are TRBV7-3 and TRBJ2-3, with no clear D. Trimming stripped 5 bases from V and 4 bases from J, with 13 bases between. Germline lookup yields CDR1 SGHTA and CDR2 FQGTGA. CDR3 length equals 14 residues. CDR3 in amino acids: CASSLVFRPDTQYF. DNA of the CDR3: TGTGCCAGCAGCCTAGTTTTCAGGCCAGATACGCAGTATTTT.

The J gene is TRBJ2-1, the V gene TRBV19, with 7 nucleotides matching TRBD1. V was pared by 5 bases and J by 4 bases, with 11 bases of the junction left unmatched. The CDR3 runs to 16 residues. CDR1 and CDR2 from the germline V gene are LNHDA and SQIVND (reference sequence). CDR3 region: CASSPPRGSRYNEQFF. The CDR3 DNA is TGTGCCAGTAGTCCCCCCAGGGGGAGTAGGTACAATGAGCAGTTCTTC.

The CDR3 nucleotides read TGTGCCAGCAGCTTAGAAGGGACCAGCTACACCTTC. It translates to CASSLEGTSYTF. V usage is TRBV11-2 and J usage is TRBJ1-2; D perhaps matches TRBD1 (5 bases). This CDR3 spans 12 amino acids. The V and J ends lost 0 bases and 9 bases respectively, with 8 bases between them. CDR1 is SGHAT, CDR2 FQNNGV, per germline.

The chain joins TRBV18 to TRBJ2-5, with D perhaps TRBD2 (5 bases). Trimming left V 3 bases short and J 3 bases short, with 14 bases between. Per the germline V gene, CDR1 is KGHSH and CDR2 is LQKENI. CDR3 length: 15 residues. Here the CDR3 DNA reads TGTGCCAGCTCACCTCGGCAAGGGCGGGAAGAGACCCAGTACTTC. Protein sequence: CASSPRQGREETQYF.

The V call is TRBV24-1, the J call TRBJ2-7; TRBD1 is a possible D gene (6 bases). The CDR3 totals 14 residues. Between the trimmed V and J ends, which lost 3 bases and 9 bases, there was a span of 17 bases. Germline CDR1 is KGHDR and CDR2 is SFDVKD. As DNA, the CDR3 is TGTGCCACCAGTGATAAGAGACAGACAGGAAGGCAGTACTTC. Amino acid sequence: CATSDKRQTGRQYF.

The chain couples TRBV28 to TRBJ1-1; D uncertain. V was cut by 7 bases and J by 1 base, with 10 bases left in between. Germline V CDR1 and CDR2: MDHEN, SYDVKM. CDR3 length: 13 amino acids. CDR3 nucleotide sequence: TGTGCCAGCACCATGGGTGGGAACACTGAAGCTTTCTTT. It specifies CASTMGGNTEAFF. The full variable domain, with the rest looked up from reference TRBV28 and TRBJ1-1, is DVKVTQSSRYLVKRTGEKVFLECVQDMDHENMFWYRQDPGLGLRLIYFSYDVKMKEKGDIPEGYSVSREKKERFSLILESASTNQTSMYLCASTMGGNTEAFFGQGTRLTVV.

The gene calls are TRBV7-9 and TRBJ2-3, with D possibly TRBD2 on 6 matching bases. The CDR3 contains 15 residues. Trimming removed 7 bases from V and 2 bases from J, with 16 bases in between. CDR1 is SEHNR and CDR2 is FQNEAQ in the germline V gene (reference sequence). CDR3 sequence reads: CASTEAGGFTDTQYF. CDR3 DNA sequence: TGTGCCAGCACCGAAGCGGGCGGCTTCACAGATACGCAGTATTTT.

In this sample, this clone turned up a few times. The rearrangement uses TRBV7-9 and TRBJ2-7; 9 bases map to TRBD2. Germline lookup yields CDR1 SEHNR and CDR2 FQNEAQ (reference sequence). With 1 base clipped from V and 3 bases from J, the junction kept 4 bases outside the gene matches. The CDR3 totals 15 residues. The DNA for the CDR3 is TGTGCCAGCAGCTTAGGAGCGGGAGGTCTCTACGAGCAGTACTTC. Its protein is CASSLGAGGLYEQYF.

The chain links TRBV7-9 to TRBJ2-7; D may be TRBD2 (5 bases). The CDR3 runs to 12 residues. Germline V lookup: CDR1 SEHNR, CDR2 FQNEAQ (reference sequence). V was pared by 11 bases and J by 7 bases, with 18 bases between. The CDR3 here is CAGLLKNGEQYF. CDR3 bases: TGTGCCGGACTTTTGAAAAATGGGGAGCAGTACTTC.

CDR3 sequence reads: CASSYSRNSNQPQHF. In DNA, the CDR3 is TGTGCCAGCAGTTACTCCCGGAATAGCAATCAGCCCCAGCATTTT. The V and J genes are TRBV6-5 and TRBJ1-5; D ambiguous. CDR1 and CDR2 (germline): MNHEY, SVGAGI. Trimming stripped 0 bases from V and 0 bases from J, with 6 bases between. CDR3 length: 15 residues.

V is TRBV4-2 and J is TRBJ2-2, with D possibly TRBD2 on 5 matching bases. CDR3 size: 17 residues. V lost 4 bases to trimming and J lost 0 bases, with 15 bases between them. Germline CDR1 and CDR2: LGHNA and YNFKEQ. The CDR3 sequence is CASSLLAQRTNTGELFF. In nucleotides, the CDR3 is TGTGCCAGCAGCCTCCTCGCGCAGCGGACGAACACCGGGGAGCTGTTTTTT.

The genes are TRBV4-3 and TRBJ2-3; 8 bases match TRBD2. Germline CDR1 reads LGHNA; CDR2 reads YSLEER. Trimming removed 1 base from V and 14 bases from J; junction bases left unmatched: 17. CDR3 length: 16 amino acids. In DNA form, the CDR3 reads TGCGCCAGCAGCCAAGGCCAGCGGGAGTACCCCCATCCTCTGTATTTT. Encoded protein: CASSQGQREYPHPLYF.